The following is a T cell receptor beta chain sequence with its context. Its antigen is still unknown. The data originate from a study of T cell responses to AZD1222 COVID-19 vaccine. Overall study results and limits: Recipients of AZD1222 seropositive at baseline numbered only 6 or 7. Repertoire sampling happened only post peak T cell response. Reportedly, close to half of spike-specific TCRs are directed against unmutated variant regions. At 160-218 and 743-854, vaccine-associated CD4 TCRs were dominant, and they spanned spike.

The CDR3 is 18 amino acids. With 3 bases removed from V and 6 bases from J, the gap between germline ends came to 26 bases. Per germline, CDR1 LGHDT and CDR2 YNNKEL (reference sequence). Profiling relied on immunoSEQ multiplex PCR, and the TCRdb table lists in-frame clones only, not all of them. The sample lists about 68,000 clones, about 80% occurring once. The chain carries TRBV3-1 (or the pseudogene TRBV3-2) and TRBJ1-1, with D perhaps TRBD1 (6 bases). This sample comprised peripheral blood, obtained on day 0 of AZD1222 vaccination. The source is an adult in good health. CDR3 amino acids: CASSQGHRAGPGKAEAFF. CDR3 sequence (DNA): TGTGCCAGCAGCCAGGGACACAGGGCTGGGCCTGGGAAGGCTGAAGCTTTCTTT.